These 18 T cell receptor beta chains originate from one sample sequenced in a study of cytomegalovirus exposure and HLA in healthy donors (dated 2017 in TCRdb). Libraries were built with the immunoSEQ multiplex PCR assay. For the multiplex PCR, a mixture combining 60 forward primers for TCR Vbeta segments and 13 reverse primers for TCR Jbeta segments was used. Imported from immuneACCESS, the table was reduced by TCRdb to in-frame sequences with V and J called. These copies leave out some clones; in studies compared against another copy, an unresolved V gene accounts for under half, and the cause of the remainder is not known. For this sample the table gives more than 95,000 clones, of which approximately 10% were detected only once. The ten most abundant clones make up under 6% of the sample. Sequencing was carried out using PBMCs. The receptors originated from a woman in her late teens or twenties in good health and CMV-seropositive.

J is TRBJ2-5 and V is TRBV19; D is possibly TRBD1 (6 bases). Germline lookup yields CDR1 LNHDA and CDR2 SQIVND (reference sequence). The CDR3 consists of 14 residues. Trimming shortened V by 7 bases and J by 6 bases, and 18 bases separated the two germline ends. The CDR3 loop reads CASTSLEGEQTQYF. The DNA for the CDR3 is TGTGCCAGTACCTCATTAGAGGGGGAGCAGACCCAGTACTTC.

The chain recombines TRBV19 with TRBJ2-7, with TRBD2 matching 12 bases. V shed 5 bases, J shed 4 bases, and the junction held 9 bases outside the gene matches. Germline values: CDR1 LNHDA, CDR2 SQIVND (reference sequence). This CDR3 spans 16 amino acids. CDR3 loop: CASSLYGTSGPYEQYF. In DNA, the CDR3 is TGTGCCAGTAGTCTGTACGGGACTAGCGGGCCGTACGAGCAGTACTTC.

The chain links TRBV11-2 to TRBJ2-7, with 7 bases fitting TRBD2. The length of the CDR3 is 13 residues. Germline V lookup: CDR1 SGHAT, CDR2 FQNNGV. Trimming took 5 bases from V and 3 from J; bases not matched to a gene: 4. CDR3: CASSLERGYEQYF. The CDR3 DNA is TGTGCCAGCAGCCTCGAGCGGGGCTACGAGCAGTACTTC.

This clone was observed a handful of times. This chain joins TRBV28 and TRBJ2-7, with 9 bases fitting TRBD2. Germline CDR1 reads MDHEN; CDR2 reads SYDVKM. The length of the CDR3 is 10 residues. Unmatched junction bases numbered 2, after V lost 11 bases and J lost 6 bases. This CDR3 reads CAVAGVEQYF. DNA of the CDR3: TGTGCCGTAGCGGGAGTCGAGCAGTACTTC.

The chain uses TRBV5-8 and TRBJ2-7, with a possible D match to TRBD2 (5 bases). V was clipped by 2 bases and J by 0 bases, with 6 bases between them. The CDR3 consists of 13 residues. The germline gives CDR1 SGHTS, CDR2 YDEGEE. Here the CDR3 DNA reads TGTGCCAGCAGCTTCCGGGGCTCCTACGAGCAGTACTTC. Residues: CASSFRGSYEQYF.

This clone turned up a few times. In nucleotides, the CDR3 is TGTGCCAGCAGTTTTGGGGGGGCCGGTGAAGCTTTCTTT. Translating gives CASSFGGAGEAFF. The chain carries TRBV27 and TRBJ1-1; maybe TRBD1 (6 bases). V lost 3 bases to trimming and J lost 7 bases, with 12 bases between them. This CDR3 contains 13 residues. Germline V gene lookup returns CDR1 MNHEY and CDR2 SMNVEV (reference sequence).

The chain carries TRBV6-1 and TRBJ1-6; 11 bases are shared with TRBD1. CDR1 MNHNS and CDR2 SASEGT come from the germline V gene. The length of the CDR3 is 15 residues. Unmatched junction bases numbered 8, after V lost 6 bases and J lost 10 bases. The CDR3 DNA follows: TGTGCCAGCAGCGAGGACAGGGGGCTCGGGTCACCCCTCCACTTT. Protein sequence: CASSEDRGLGSPLHF.

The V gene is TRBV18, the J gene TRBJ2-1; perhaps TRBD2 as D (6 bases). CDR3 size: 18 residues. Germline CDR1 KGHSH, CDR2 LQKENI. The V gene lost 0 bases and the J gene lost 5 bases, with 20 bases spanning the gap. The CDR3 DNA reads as TGTGCCAGCTCACCACCGAAGAGACAACTAGCTGACAACAATGAGCAGTTCTTC. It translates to CASSPPKRQLADNNEQFF.

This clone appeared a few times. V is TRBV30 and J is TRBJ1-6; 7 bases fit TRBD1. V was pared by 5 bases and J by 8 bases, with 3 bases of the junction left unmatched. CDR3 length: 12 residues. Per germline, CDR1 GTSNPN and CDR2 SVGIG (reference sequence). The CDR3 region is CAWGGQYSPLHF. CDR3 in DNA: TGTGCCTGGGGGGGACAGTATTCACCCCTCCACTTT.

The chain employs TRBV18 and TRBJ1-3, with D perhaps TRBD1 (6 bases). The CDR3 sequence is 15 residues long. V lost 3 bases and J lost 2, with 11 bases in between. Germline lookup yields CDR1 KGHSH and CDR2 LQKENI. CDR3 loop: CASSPQGQAGNTIYF. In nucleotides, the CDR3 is TGTGCCAGCTCACCCCAGGGGCAGGCTGGAAACACCATATATTTT.

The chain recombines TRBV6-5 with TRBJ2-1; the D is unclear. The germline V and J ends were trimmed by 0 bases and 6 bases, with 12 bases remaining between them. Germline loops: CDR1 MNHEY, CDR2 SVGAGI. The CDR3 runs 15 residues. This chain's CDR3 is CASSYSNLGRNEQFF. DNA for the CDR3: TGTGCCAGCAGTTACTCGAATCTAGGCCGCAATGAGCAGTTCTTC.

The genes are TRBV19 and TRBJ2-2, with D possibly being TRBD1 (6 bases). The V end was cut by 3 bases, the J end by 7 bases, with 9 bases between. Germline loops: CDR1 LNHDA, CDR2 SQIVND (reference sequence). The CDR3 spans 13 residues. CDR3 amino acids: CASSIRTDGELFF. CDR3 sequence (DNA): TGTGCCAGTAGTATTCGGACAGACGGGGAGCTGTTTTTT.

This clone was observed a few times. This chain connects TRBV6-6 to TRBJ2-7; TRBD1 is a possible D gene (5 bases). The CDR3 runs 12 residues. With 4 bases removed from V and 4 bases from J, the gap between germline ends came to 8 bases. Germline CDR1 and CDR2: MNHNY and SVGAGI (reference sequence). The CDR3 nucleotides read TGTGCCAGCAGTTCGTACAGGTACGAGCAGTACTTC. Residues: CASSSYRYEQYF.

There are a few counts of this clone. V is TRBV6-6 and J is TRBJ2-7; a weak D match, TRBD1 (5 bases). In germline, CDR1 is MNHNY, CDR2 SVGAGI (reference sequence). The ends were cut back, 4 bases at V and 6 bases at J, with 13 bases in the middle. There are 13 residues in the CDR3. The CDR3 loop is CASSSTRAFEQYF. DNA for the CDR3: TGTGCCAGCAGTTCTACCAGGGCTTTCGAGCAGTACTTC.

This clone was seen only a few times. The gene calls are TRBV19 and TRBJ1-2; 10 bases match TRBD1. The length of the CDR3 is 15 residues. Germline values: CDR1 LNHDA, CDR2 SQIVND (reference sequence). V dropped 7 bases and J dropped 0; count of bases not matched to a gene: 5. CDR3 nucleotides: TGTGCCAGTAAGGGGACAGGGGTGGCTAACTATGGCTACACCTTC. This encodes CASKGTGVANYGYTF.

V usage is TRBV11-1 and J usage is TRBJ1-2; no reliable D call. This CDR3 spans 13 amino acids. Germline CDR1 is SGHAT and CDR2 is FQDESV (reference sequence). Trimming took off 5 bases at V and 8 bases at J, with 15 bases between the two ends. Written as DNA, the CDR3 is TGTGCCAGCAGCCCCTTCGCCGGGGAAGGCTACACCTTC. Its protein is CASSPFAGEGYTF. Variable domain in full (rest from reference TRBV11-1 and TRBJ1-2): EAEVAQSPRYKITEKSQAVAFWCDPISGHATLYWYRQILGQGPELLVQFQDESVVDDSQLPKDRFSAERLKGVDSTLKIQPAELGDSAMYLCASSPFAGEGYTFGSGTRLTVV.

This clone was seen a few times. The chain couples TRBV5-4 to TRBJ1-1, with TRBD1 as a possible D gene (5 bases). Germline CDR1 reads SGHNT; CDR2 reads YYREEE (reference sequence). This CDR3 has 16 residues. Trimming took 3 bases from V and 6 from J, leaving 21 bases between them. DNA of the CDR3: TGTGCCAGCAGCTGGGGGGGGACCCAGAGAACCCCTGAAGCTTTCTTT. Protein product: CASSWGGTQRTPEAFF.

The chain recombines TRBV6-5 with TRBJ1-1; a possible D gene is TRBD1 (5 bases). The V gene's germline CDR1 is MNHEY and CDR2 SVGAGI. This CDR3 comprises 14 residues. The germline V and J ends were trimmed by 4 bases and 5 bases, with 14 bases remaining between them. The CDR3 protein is CASSFLLGGTEAFF. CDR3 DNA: TGTGCCAGCAGTTTCCTACTGGGGGGAACTGAAGCTTTCTTT.